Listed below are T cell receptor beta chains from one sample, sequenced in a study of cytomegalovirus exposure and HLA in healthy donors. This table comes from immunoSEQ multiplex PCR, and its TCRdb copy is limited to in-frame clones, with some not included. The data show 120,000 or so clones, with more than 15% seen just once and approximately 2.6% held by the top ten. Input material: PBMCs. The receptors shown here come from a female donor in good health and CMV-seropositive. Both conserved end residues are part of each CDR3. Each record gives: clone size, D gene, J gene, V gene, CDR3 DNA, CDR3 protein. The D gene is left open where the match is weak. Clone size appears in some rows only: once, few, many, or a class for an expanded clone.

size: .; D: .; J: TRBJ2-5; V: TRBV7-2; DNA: TGTGCCAGCAGCCTCGGGGGTAAAGGTGGAGAGACCCAGTACTTC; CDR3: CASSLGGKGGETQYF
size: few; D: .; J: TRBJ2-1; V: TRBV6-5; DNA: TGTGCCAGCAGGCTAGGGCAGGGGGGACATGAGCAGTTCTTC; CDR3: CASRLGQGGHEQFF
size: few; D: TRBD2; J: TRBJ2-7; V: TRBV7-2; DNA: TGTGCCAGCAGCTTAGTACTAGCGGGTGGCTATGTGCAGTACTTC; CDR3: CASSLVLAGGYVQYF
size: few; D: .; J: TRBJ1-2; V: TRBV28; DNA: TGTGCCAGCAGTACAATTAACTATGGCTACACCTTC; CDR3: CASSTINYGYTF
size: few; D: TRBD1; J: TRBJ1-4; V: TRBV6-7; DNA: TGTGCCACCAATACCATATTTCTCAGACAGGGAACTAATGAAAAACTGTTTTTT; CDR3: CATNTIFLRQGTNEKLFF
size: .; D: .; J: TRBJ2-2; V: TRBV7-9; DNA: TGTGCCAGCAGCTTAAATACGAACACCGGGGAGCTGTTTTTT; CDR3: CASSLNTNTGELFF
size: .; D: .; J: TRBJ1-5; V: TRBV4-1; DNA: TGCGCCAGCAGCCAAGTGGCGCGGCGAAGGCGGAATCAGCCCCAGCATTTT; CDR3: CASSQVARRRRNQPQHF
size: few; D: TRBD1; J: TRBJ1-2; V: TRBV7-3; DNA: TGTGCCAGCAGCCCAGGGACAGGGAACGGCTACACCTTC; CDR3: CASSPGTGNGYTF
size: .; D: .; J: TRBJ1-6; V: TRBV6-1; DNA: TGTGCCATCTCATCCGACAATAATTCACCCCTCCACTTT; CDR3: CAISSDNNSPLHF
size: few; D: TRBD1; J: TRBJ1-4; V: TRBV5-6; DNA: TGTGCCAGCAGCCCATCCGGGACAGGGTTCGAAAAACTGTTTTTT; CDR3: CASSPSGTGFEKLFF
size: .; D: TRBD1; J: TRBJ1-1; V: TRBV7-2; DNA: TGTGCCAGCAGGCAGACAGGGGTAATGAACACTGAAGCTTTCTTT; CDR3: CASRQTGVMNTEAFF
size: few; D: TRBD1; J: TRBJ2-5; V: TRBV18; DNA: TGTGCCAGCTCACCACAAGACAGGGCCTTGGGGGAGACCCAGTACTTC; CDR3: CASSPQDRALGETQYF
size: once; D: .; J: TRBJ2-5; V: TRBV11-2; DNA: TGTGCCAGCAGTTTTGGTGCAGGGGCCCAGTACTTC; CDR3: CASSFGAGAQYF
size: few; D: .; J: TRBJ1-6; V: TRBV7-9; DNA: TGTGCCAGCAGCTTCGGGCAAGGGGTCCTCCACTTT; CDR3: CASSFGQGVLHF
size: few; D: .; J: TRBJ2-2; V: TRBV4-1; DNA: TGCGCCAGCAGCCAAGCCCCATCTAGCACCGGGGAGCTGTTTTTT; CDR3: CASSQAPSSTGELFF
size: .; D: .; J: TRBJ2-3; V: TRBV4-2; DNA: TGTGCCAGCAGCCTTACTAGTCCACTAGATACGCAGTATTTT; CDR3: CASSLTSPLDTQYF
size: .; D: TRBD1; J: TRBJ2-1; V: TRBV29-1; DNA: TGCAGCGTTGGAAGTCCGGGACAGGGACGGGATGAGCAGTTCTTC; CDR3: CSVGSPGQGRDEQFF
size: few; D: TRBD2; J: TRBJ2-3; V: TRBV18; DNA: TGTGCCAGCTCACCCCGGACTAGTTCAGATACGCAGTATTTT; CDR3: CASSPRTSSDTQYF
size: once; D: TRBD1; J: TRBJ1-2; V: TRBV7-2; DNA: TGTGCCAGCACCCTTAGGGGGGACAGCGTTAGCTATGGCTACACCTTC; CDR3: CASTLRGDSVSYGYTF
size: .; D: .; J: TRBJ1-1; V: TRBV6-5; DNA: TGTGCCACCTCGGACAGAATGAACACTGAAGCTTTCTTT; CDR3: CATSDRMNTEAFF
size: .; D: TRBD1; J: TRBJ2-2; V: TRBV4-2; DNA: TGTGCCAGCAGCCAGGTATGGACAGGGATAAACACCGGGGAGCTGTTTTTT; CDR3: CASSQVWTGINTGELFF
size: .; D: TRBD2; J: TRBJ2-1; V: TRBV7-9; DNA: TGTGCCAGCAGCTTTATGCGGGGGGGCGTTTACAATGAGCAGTTCTTC; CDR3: CASSFMRGGVYNEQFF
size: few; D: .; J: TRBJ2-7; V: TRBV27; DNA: TGTGCCAGCAGTTCCCCAGGGCCCTCCTACGAGCAGTACTTC; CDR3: CASSSPGPSYEQYF
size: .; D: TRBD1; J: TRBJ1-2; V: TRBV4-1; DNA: TGCGCCAGCAGCCAACTGGACAGGGGGGCTGGCTACACCTTC; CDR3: CASSQLDRGAGYTF
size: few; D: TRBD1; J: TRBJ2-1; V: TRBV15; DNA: TGTGCCACCAGCAGACGGGACAGGGACTACAATGAGCAGTTCTTC; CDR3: CATSRRDRDYNEQFF
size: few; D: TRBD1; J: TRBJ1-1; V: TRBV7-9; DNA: TGTGCCAGCAGCTTCACAGGGGGCCCTGAAGCTTTCTTT; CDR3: CASSFTGGPEAFF
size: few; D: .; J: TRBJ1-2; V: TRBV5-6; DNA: TGTGCCAGCAGCTTGGAAGCTAGCGCTTATGGCTACACCTTC; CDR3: CASSLEASAYGYTF